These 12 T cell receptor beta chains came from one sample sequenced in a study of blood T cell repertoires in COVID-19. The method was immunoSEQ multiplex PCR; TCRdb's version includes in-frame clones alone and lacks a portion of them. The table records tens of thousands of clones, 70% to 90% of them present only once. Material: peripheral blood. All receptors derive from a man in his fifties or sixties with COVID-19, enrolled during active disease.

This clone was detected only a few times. DNA of the CDR3: TGTGCCAGTAGTATTCCCCAGGGGAATAGCAATCAGCCCCAGCATTTT. Its protein product is CASSIPQGNSNQPQHF. The chain uses TRBV19 and TRBJ1-5; D may be TRBD1 (6 bases). Between the trimmed V and J ends, which lost 3 bases and 0 bases, there was a span of 12 bases. The CDR3 extends over 16 amino acids. Germline V gives CDR1 LNHDA, CDR2 SQIVND (reference sequence).

DNA for the CDR3: TGTGCCAGCAACAGACTAGCGGGGGGCGGGGAGCTGTTTTTT. This sequence encodes CASNRLAGGGELFF. V usage is TRBV28 and J usage is TRBJ2-2, with 13 bases aligning to TRBD2. The CDR3 totals 14 residues. V was clipped by 7 bases and J by 7 bases; unmatched bases: 3. Germline assignment: CDR1 MDHEN and CDR2 SYDVKM.

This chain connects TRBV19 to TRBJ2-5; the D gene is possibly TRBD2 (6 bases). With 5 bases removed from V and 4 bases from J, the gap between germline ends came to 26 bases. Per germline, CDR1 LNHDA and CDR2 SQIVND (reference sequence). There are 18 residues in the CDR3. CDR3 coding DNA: TGTGCCAGTAGTGTATCTCGATTTAGCGGCGGAGTGGGAGAGACCCAGTACTTC. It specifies CASSVSRFSGGVGETQYF.

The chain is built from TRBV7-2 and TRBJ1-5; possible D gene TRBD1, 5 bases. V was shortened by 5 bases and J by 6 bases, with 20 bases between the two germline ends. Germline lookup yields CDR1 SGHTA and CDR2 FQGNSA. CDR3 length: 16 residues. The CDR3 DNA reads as TGTGCCAGCAGCCCCACAACGGGGGGAGGCGGTCAGCCCCAGCATTTT. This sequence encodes CASSPTTGGGGQPQHF.

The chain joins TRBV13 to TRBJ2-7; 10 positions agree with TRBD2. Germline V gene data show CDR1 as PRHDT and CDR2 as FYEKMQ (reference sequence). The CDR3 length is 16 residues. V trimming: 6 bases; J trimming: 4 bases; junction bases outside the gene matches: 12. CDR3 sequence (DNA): TGTGCCAGCAGTTACAACCCTAGCGGGAGACGGTACGAGCAGTACTTC. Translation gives CASSYNPSGRRYEQYF. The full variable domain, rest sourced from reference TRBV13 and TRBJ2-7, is AAGVIQSPRHLIKEKRETATLKCYPIPRHDTVYWYQQGPGQDPQFLISFYEKMQSDKGSIPDRFSAQQFSDYHSELNMSSLELGDSALYFCASSYNPSGRRYEQYFGPGTRLTVT.

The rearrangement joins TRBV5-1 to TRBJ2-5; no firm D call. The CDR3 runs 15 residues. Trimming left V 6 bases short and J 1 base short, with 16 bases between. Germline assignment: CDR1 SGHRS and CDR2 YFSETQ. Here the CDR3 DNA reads TGCGCCAGCACCCCTACTGAGACACTCCAAGAGACCCAGTACTTC. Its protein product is CASTPTETLQETQYF. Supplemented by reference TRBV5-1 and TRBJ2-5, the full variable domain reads KAGVTQTPRYLIKTRGQQVTLSCSPISGHRSVSWYQQTPGQGLQFLFEYFSETQRNKGNFPGRFSGRQFSNSRSEMNVSTLELGDSALYLCASTPTETLQETQYFGPGTRLLVL.

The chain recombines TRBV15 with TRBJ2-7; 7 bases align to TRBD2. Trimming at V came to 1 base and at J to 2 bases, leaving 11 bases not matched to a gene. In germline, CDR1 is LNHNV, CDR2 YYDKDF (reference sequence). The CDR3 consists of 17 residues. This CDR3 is CATSRAIMGGLAYEQYF. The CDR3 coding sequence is TGTGCCACCAGCAGAGCAATCATGGGTGGACTAGCCTACGAGCAGTACTTC.

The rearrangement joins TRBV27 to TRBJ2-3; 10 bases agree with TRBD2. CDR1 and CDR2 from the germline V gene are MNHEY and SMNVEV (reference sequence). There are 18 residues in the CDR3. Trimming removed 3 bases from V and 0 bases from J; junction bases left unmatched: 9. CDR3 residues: CASSFSGGPGTSTDTQYF. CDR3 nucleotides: TGTGCCAGCAGTTTTAGCGGGGGGCCAGGAACAAGCACAGATACGCAGTATTTT.

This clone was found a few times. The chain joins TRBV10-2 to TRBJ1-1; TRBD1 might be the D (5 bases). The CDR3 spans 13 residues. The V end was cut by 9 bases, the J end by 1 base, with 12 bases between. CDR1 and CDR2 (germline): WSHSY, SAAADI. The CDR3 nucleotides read TGCGCCAGGTTGTGTACAGGGAACACTGAAGCTTTCTTT. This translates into CARLCTGNTEAFF.

CDR3 nucleotide sequence: TGTGCCAGTAGCGCAGGGGTGGCGGCCACTGAAGCTTTCTTT. Its translation is CASSAGVAATEAFF. This chain joins TRBV19 and TRBJ1-1; D perhaps matches TRBD1 (6 bases). The germline V and J ends were trimmed by 6 bases and 4 bases, with 15 bases remaining between them. The length of the CDR3 is 14 residues. Germline V lookup: CDR1 LNHDA, CDR2 SQIVND (reference sequence).

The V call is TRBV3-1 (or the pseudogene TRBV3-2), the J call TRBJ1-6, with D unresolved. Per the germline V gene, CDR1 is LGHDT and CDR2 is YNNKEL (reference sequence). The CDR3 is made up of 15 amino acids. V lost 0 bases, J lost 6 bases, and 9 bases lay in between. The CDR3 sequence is CASSQDLTGNSPLHF. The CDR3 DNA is TGTGCCAGCAGCCAAGATTTAACGGGTAATTCACCCCTCCACTTT.

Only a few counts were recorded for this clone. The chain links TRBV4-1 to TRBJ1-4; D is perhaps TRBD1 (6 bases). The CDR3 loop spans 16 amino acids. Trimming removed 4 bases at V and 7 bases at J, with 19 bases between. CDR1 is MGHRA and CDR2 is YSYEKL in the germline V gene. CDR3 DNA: TGCGCCAGCAGCCCGACCGGGGCGGGAGGGGGTGAAAAACTGTTTTTT. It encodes CASSPTGAGGGEKLFF.